This T cell receptor (beta chain) appears in the sequencing data of a study of blood T cells in healthy people across ages. The germline CDR1 and CDR2 sequences are SGHAT and FQNNGV. This CDR3 is 13 amino acids long. The ends were cut back, 5 bases at V and 3 bases at J, with 11 bases in the middle. Every donor gave 8.5 to 10 milliliters of peripheral blood. This clonotype was observed many times. A second PCR, run for roughly 7 to 12 cycles, used a sample-barcoded 5' primer plus a J-beta primer mix. A 12-random-nucleotide template-switch adaptor tagged each cDNA molecule. One entry per CDR3 protein results from TCRdb running MiXCR on the 5' RACE reads. This table holds approximately 810,000 distinct CDR3 sequences, under 35% found once.

V gene TRBV11-2 combines with J gene TRBJ2-7, with D possibly matching TRBD1 (6 bases). This TCR was recovered from a woman older than 75 in good health. The specimen sequenced was blood. CDR3 amino acids: CASSGTQGYEQYF. CDR3 coding DNA: TGTGCCAGCAGCGGCACACAGGGCTACGAGCAGTACTTC.